A selection of T cell receptor beta chains follows, all from one sample in a study of T cells after yellow fever vaccination. TCRdb passed the 5' RACE reads through MiXCR, listing each CDR3 protein once. The sample holds roughly 85,000 distinct CDR3 sequences, 13% seen once. The source material was CD8+ T cells not binding an NS4B(214-222) dextramer, sorted from PBMCs, sampled roughly 23 days after the first yellow fever vaccination. The source of these receptors is a young man who received the YFV17D yellow fever vaccine. The CDR3 runs from the conserved cysteine through the conserved F or W. The D gene is left open where the match is weak. Only some rows state a clone size, as once, few, many or a class for expanded clones.

D,size,J,V,DNA,CDR3
-,-,TRBJ1-1,TRBV12-3/TRBV12-4,TGTGCCAGCAGTTTAGGTAGGGATTACACTGAAGCTTTCTTT,CASSLGRDYTEAFF
-,-,TRBJ2-5,TRBV4-1,TGCGCCAGCAGCCCAACGCGCGGGGAGCAAGAGACCCAGTACTTC,CASSPTRGEQETQYF
-,few,TRBJ1-2,TRBV11-2,TGTGCCGTTCGTCAACCGGAGGGCCATGGCTACACCTTC,CAVRQPEGHGYTF
TRBD1,many,TRBJ1-1,TRBV6-5,TGTGCCAGCAGTTATCGACAGGGTCCGACTGAAGCTTTCTTT,CASSYRQGPTEAFF
-,-,TRBJ2-3,TRBV7-9,TGTGCCAGCAGCTTAGGTGCGGTAGATACGCAGTATTTT,CASSLGAVDTQYF
-,-,TRBJ1-1,TRBV11-2,TGTGCCAGCAGCTTAGATACGGGGGCAATTGAAGCTTTCTTT,CASSLDTGAIEAFF
-,-,TRBJ2-2,TRBV5-1,TGCGCCAGCAGCCCCCGCATGCCGGCCCGGGACGGGGAGCTGTTTTTT,CASSPRMPARDGELFF
-,-,TRBJ2-5,TRBV7-9,TGTGCCAGCAGCGCCCCCGGGACCCCGGGAGAGACCCAGTACTTC,CASSAPGTPGETQYF
-,few,TRBJ1-1,TRBV7-9,TGTGCCAGCAGCTTATATTTAGGGGATGTCTTGGCTGAAGCTTTCTTT,CASSLYLGDVLAEAFF
TRBD1,-,TRBJ2-5,TRBV7-9,TGTGCCAGCAGCTTAGCGGGGACAGGGTGGGAGACCCAGTACTTC,CASSLAGTGWETQYF
-,-,TRBJ2-1,TRBV6-2/TRBV6-3,TGTGCCAGCAGTCCGGACGGAGGCTCCGAGCAGTTCTTC,CASSPDGGSEQFF
TRBD1,few,TRBJ2-3,TRBV29-1,TGCAGCGTTGGAGCGTGGGGACAGGGGGGCGATACGCAGTATTTT,CSVGAWGQGGDTQYF
-,many,TRBJ1-6,TRBV2,TGTGCCAGCAGCGATGGGGGGACGGGCCGTTCACCCCTCCACTTT,CASSDGGTGRSPLHF
-,-,TRBJ1-1,TRBV7-8,TGTGCCAGCAGCCATAGGGCCGGGGCACTCGAAGCTTTCTTT,CASSHRAGALEAFF
TRBD1,-,TRBJ2-1,TRBV12-3/TRBV12-4,TGTGCCAGCAGCCGGGACAGGGTCAACAATGAGCAGTTCTTC,CASSRDRVNNEQFF
TRBD2,few,TRBJ2-3,TRBV12-3/TRBV12-4,TGTGCCAGCAGCCCGGGACTAGCGGGAACAGATACGCAGTATTTT,CASSPGLAGTDTQYF
TRBD2,few,TRBJ2-5,TRBV11-2,TGTGCCAGCAGCCGGCCTCGGGTCGCGGGGGGGCTGAGAGAGACCCAGTACTTC,CASSRPRVAGGLRETQYF
TRBD2,-,TRBJ2-5,TRBV11-2,TGTGCCAGCAGCTCCCGAGAGCGGGGGGGTTGGGAGACCCAGTACTTC,CASSSRERGGWETQYF
-,few,TRBJ1-4,TRBV7-9,TGTGCCAGCTCTAAGCAACCTGACAAGGAAAAACTGTTTTTT,CASSKQPDKEKLFF
-,-,TRBJ2-5,TRBV5-6,TGTGCCAGCAGCGGGACCCAGGGTCAAGAGACCCAGTACTTC,CASSGTQGQETQYF
-,few,TRBJ2-5,TRBV27,TGTGCCAGCAGTTTCAACCTAGAGGTGGAGACCCAGTACTTC,CASSFNLEVETQYF
TRBD1,many,TRBJ1-4,TRBV4-1,TGCGCCAGCAGCCAAGATCCCGGGACAGGGGCGGAAAAACTGTTTTTT,CASSQDPGTGAEKLFF
-,-,TRBJ2-1,TRBV19,TGTGCCAGTAGTATAAGCCCCTACAATGAGCAGTTCTTC,CASSISPYNEQFF
TRBD2,few,TRBJ2-3,TRBV27,TGTGCCAGCAGTTTAGTCGGGGGGGCCCTTAAAACATCAGATACGCAGTATTTT,CASSLVGGALKTSDTQYF
-,once,TRBJ1-1,TRBV27,TGTGCCAGCAGACAAGGGTTTGCGAACACTGAAGCTTTCTTT,CASRQGFANTEAFF
-,few,TRBJ2-1,TRBV11-2,TGTGCCAGCAGCTTCAGGACACCCTACAATGAGCAGTTCTTC,CASSFRTPYNEQFF
-,-,TRBJ2-1,TRBV11-1,TGTGCCAGCAGCTTAGGGCGGCCCAGCTCCTACAATGAGCAGTTCTTC,CASSLGRPSSYNEQFF
TRBD1,-,TRBJ2-5,TRBV28,TGTGCCAGCAGAATCCGGGACAGGGGTTTGATGGAGACCCAGTACTTC,CASRIRDRGLMETQYF
-,few,TRBJ2-1,TRBV12-3/TRBV12-4,TGTGCCAGCAGTTTGGGCCTCAGCTCCTACAATGAGCAGTTCTTC,CASSLGLSSYNEQFF
TRBD2,many,TRBJ2-1,TRBV5-1,TGCGCCAGCAGTCACCAAGGGGCGGGGGGGCCGCATGAGCAGTTCTTC,CASSHQGAGGPHEQFF
TRBD1,few,TRBJ2-7,TRBV7-6,TGTGCCAGCAGCTCGACGGACAGGGGGCGCGAGCAGTACTTC,CASSSTDRGREQYF
-,-,TRBJ2-7,TRBV4-1,TGCGCCAGCAGCCAAGAGGGCGGGTTCGGCGAGCAGTACTTC,CASSQEGGFGEQYF
-,-,TRBJ1-2,TRBV4-1,TGCGCCAGCAGCCAAGATGTCTCGTACGGCTACACCTTC,CASSQDVSYGYTF
-,-,TRBJ2-1,TRBV11-1,TGTGCCAGCAGCTACAGACAGGATTGGAATGAGCAGTTCTTC,CASSYRQDWNEQFF
TRBD1,-,TRBJ2-1,TRBV5-1,TGCGCCAGCAGCTTGGTTGCCCAATACTTCGGGACAGGTGACAATGAGCAGTTCTTC,CASSLVAQYFGTGDNEQFF
-,-,TRBJ1-4,TRBV2,TGTGCCAGCAGTCAGATTACGGGGGGTGCTAATGAAAAACTGTTTTTT,CASSQITGGANEKLFF
-,once,TRBJ1-6,TRBV4-3,TGCGCCAGCAGCCAAGATAGAACCTCCTCTTATTCACCCCTCCACTTT,CASSQDRTSSYSPLHF
-,few,TRBJ1-1,TRBV4-1,TGCGCCAGCGGACGACAGTTAGACACTGAAGCTTTCTTT,CASGRQLDTEAFF
-,-,TRBJ1-4,TRBV6-5,TGTGCCAGCAGTTACTCGAACAGTGAAAAACTGTTTTTT,CASSYSNSEKLFF
-,few,TRBJ1-1,TRBV7-9,TGTGCCAGCAGCCCCCCATCTTCCACTGAAGCTTTCTTT,CASSPPSSTEAFF
TRBD1,few,TRBJ2-1,TRBV5-4,TGTGCCAGCAGGGGGGGGACAGGGGGCTACAATGAGCAGTTCTTC,CASRGGTGGYNEQFF
-,-,TRBJ2-1,TRBV7-2,TGTGCCAGCAGCCCCTGGAATGAGCAGTTCTTC,CASSPWNEQFF
-,few,TRBJ1-1,TRBV29-1,TGCAGCGTTAGGGGGGGGGTTAATGGCGATGTGAACACTGAAGCTTTCTTT,CSVRGGVNGDVNTEAFF
-,few,TRBJ1-3,TRBV4-3,TGCGCCAGCAGCCAAGATCGCGGGATGGGACACACCATATATTTT,CASSQDRGMGHTIYF
-,-,TRBJ1-2,TRBV29-1,TGCAGCGTTCTGGACGGTTATGGCTACACCTTC,CSVLDGYGYTF
-,-,TRBJ1-6,TRBV9,TGTGCCAGCAGCGTTGGGAATTCACCCCTCCACTTT,CASSVGNSPLHF
TRBD1,-,TRBJ2-1,TRBV24-1,TGTGCCACCAGTGATTTAATCGGGACAGGGGGGTCCTACAATGAGCAGTTCTTC,CATSDLIGTGGSYNEQFF
-,-,TRBJ2-1,TRBV19,TGTGCCAGTAGTTTCGGGGGTTGGGATGAGCAGTTCTTC,CASSFGGWDEQFF
-,few,TRBJ2-2,TRBV7-6,TGTGCCAGCAGCTTGGGCGGTACCGCGAACACCGGGGAGCTGTTTTTT,CASSLGGTANTGELFF
TRBD2,many,TRBJ2-7,TRBV15,TGTGCCACCAGCAGAGAACGGAGTGGCGGGGGAACCTACGAGCAGTACTTC,CATSRERSGGGTYEQYF
TRBD1,-,TRBJ2-2,TRBV6-1,TGTGCCAGCAGTCGGACAGGGGAGTCGAGGGAGCTGTTTTTT,CASSRTGESRELFF
-,-,TRBJ2-7,TRBV4-1,TGCGCCAGCAGCCAAGCATCCTCCTACGAGCAGTACTTC,CASSQASSYEQYF
-,few,TRBJ2-1,TRBV6-6,TGTGCCAGCAGTTACTCGACGGTTGAGCAGTTCTTC,CASSYSTVEQFF
-,many,TRBJ2-1,TRBV27,TGTGCCAGCAGTTTAGGAGCTAGGGCTGAGCAGTTCTTC,CASSLGARAEQFF
-,few,TRBJ2-7,TRBV2,TGTGCCAGCAGTGGAAACGAGCAGTACTTC,CASSGNEQYF
TRBD1,-,TRBJ2-1,TRBV4-1,TGCGCCAGCAGCCAACCGACAGGGAGTTACTACAATGAGCAGTTCTTC,CASSQPTGSYYNEQFF
TRBD2,few,TRBJ2-3,TRBV20-1,TGCAGTGCTACCTTAGCGGGGGGGCCCACAGATACGCAGTATTTT,CSATLAGGPTDTQYF